This T cell receptor (beta chain) was sequenced in a study of cytomegalovirus exposure and HLA in healthy donors. CDR1 is LNHDA and CDR2 is SQIVND in the germline V gene (reference sequence). V was clipped by 4 bases and J by 3 bases; unmatched bases: 3. This CDR3 contains 14 residues. The PCR ran on 60 Vbeta and 13 Jbeta primers. Sequenced by immunoSEQ multiplex PCR; TCRdb stores in-frame clones only, minus some. The sample records roughly 100,000 clones, 50% to 80% being singletons. Study-wide results and limits: Within the data, a cluster of highly shared sequence variants was likely a sequencing artifact. Altogether, more than 150 TCR beta chains were recorded as cytomegalovirus-associated. A later analysis appeared to link common viral pathogens to several of the most significant clusters. Reportedly, diagnosis of cytomegalovirus status by the classifier showed high specificity and sensitivity.

Points on this clone: The antigen is undetermined.

Specimen: PBMCs. This chain links TRBV19 with TRBJ1-1, with 9 bases fitting TRBD1. This sequence was found in a man in his 60s in good health and CMV-seronegative. The CDR3: CASSRRTGDTEAFF. The CDR3 DNA is TGTGCCAGTAGTAGGAGGACAGGGGACACTGAAGCTTTCTTT. Variable domain in full (rest from reference TRBV19 and TRBJ1-1): DGGITQSPKYLFRKEGQNVTLSCEQNLNHDAMYWYRQDPGQGLRLIYYSQIVNDFQKGDIAEGYSVSREKKESFPLTVTSAQKNPTAFYLCASSRRTGDTEAFFGQGTRLTVV.